These 3 T cell receptor beta chains originate from one sample sequenced in a study of T cell responses to AZD1222 COVID-19 vaccine (dated by TCRdb to about 2021). Interpreted using the paper, the time point label stands for: baseline before first vaccination. The library was built by means of the immunoSEQ multiplex PCR assay. The table was pulled from immuneACCESS by TCRdb, which kept in-frame rearrangements only. Such tables lose some clones; where checked, under half of the loss comes from unresolved V genes, and the rest has no known cause. Recorded for this sample are 70,000 to 95,000 clones; more than 75% of them occurred a single time. The top ten constitute around 20% of the sample. Sequences were derived from peripheral blood, sampled on day 0 of AZD1222 vaccination. These receptors originate from an adult in good health.

The CDR3 is CATSGPRNTFTDTQYF. CDR3 DNA sequence: TGTGCCACCAGCGGCCCTCGTAACACCTTCACAGATACGCAGTATTTT. The chain combines TRBV15 with TRBJ2-3; the D is unclear. CDR1 is LNHNV and CDR2 is YYDKDF in the germline V gene (reference sequence). V was shortened by 5 bases and J by 2 bases, with 17 bases between the two germline ends. CDR3 length: 16 residues.

V usage is TRBV18 and J usage is TRBJ2-7, with TRBD2 matching 7 bases. V shed 3 bases and J 7 bases; nucleotides not matched to a gene: 12. Germline lookup yields CDR1 KGHSH and CDR2 LQKENI. CDR3 length: 15 residues. CDR3 residues: CASSPQRAGEREQYF. The CDR3 bases are TGTGCCAGCTCACCCCAGAGGGCGGGAGAGAGGGAGCAGTACTTC. The full variable domain, its missing parts supplied by reference TRBV18 and TRBJ2-7, is NAGVMQNPRHLVRRRGQEARLRCSPMKGHSHVYWYRQLPEEGLKFMVYLQKENIIDESGMPKERFSAEFPKEGPSILRIQQVVRGDSAAYFCASSPQRAGEREQYFGPGTRLTVT.

V gene TRBV27 combines with J gene TRBJ2-7, with 8 bases lining up with TRBD2. The germline CDR1 and CDR2 sequences are MNHEY and SMNVEV (reference sequence). The J segment lost 1 base and the V segment lost 3 bases, leaving 5 bases of the junction unmatched. CDR3 size: 15 residues. CDR3 loop: CASSFARGGSYEQYF. The CDR3 DNA reads TGTGCCAGCAGTTTCGCCCGGGGGGGGTCCTACGAGCAGTACTTC.